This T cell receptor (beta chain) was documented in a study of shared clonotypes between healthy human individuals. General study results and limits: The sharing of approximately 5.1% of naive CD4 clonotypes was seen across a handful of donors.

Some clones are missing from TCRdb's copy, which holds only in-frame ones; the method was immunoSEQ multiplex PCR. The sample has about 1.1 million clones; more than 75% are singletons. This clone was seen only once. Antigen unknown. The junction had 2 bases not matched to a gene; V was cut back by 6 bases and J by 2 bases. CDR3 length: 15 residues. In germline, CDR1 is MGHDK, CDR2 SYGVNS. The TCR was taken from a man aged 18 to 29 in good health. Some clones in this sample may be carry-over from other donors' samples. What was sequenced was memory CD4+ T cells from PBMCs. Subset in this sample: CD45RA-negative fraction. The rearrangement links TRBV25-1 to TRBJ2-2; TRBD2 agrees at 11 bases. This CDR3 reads CASRGTSGNTGELFF. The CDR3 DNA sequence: TGTGCCAGCAGGGGGACTAGCGGTAACACCGGGGAGCTGTTTTTT.